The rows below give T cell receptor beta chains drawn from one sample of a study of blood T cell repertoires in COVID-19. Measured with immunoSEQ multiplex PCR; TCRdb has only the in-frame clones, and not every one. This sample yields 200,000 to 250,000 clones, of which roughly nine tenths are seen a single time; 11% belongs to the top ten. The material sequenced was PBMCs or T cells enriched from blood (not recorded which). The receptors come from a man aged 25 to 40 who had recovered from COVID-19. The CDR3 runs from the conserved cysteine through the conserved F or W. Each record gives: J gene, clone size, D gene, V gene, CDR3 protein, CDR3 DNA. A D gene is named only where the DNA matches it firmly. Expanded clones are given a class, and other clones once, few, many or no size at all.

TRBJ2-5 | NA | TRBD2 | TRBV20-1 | CSASVSGRIAETQYF | TGCAGTGCTAGTGTTAGCGGGAGAATTGCGGAGACCCAGTACTTC
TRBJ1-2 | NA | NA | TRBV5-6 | CASSQGGYGYTF | TGTGCCAGCAGCCAGGGCGGCTATGGCTACACCTTC
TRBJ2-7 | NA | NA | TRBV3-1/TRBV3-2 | CASSPIGLGGNHEQYF | TGTGCCAGCAGCCCGATTGGACTGGGGGGTAACCACGAGCAGTACTTC
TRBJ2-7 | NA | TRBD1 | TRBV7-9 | CASSRGTGEINEQYF | TGTGCCAGCAGCAGGGGGACAGGGGAAATCAACGAGCAGTACTTC
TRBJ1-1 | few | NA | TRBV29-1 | CSVGLNTEAFF | TGCAGCGTTGGGCTTAACACTGAAGCTTTCTTT
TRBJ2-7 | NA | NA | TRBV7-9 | CASSLGSTGYSYEQYF | TGTGCCAGCAGCTTAGGGTCAACCGGGTACTCCTACGAGCAGTACTTC
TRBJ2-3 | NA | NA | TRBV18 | CASSPQGGDGQYF | TGTGCCAGCTCACCACAAGGCGGCGATGGGCAGTATTTT
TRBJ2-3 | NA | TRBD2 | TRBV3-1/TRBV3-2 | CASSFQAGGGTDTQYF | TGTGCCAGCAGCTTTCAAGCGGGGGGGGGCACAGATACGCAGTATTTT
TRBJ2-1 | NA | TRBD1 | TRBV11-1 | CASSSSQGAISYEQFF | TGTGCCAGCAGCTCTTCTCAGGGGGCTATTAGCTATGAGCAGTTCTTC
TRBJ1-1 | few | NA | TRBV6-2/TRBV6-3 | CASSHEGVAEAFF | TGTGCCAGCAGCCATGAGGGGGTTGCTGAAGCTTTCTTT
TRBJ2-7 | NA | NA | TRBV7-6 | CASSLVDSHEQYF | TGTGCCAGCAGCTTAGTGGACTCCCACGAGCAGTACTTC
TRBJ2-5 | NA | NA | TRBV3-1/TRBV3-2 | CASSSAGQETQYF | TGTGCCAGCAGTTCTGCGGGACAAGAGACCCAGTACTTC
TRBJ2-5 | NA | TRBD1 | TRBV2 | CASSPTGMLKETQYF | TGTGCCAGCTCACCGACAGGGATGCTGAAAGAGACCCAGTACTTC
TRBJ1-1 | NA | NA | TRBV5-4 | CASREGNTEAFF | TGTGCCAGCAGAGAGGGGAACACTGAAGCTTTCTTT
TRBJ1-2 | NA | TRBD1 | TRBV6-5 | CASRDPRGRGEGYTF | TGTGCCAGCAGAGATCCCAGGGGGCGGGGTGAGGGCTACACCTTC
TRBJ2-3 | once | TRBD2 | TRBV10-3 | CAISDQTSGELSTDTQYF | TGTGCCATCAGCGATCAGACTAGCGGGGAACTTAGCACAGATACGCAGTATTTT
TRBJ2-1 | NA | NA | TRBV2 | CASSVSDNEQFF | TGTGCCAGCAGTGTTTCAGACAATGAGCAGTTCTTC
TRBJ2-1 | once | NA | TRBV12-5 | CASGLGQEYNEQFF | TGTGCTAGTGGTTTGGGACAGGAGTACAATGAGCAGTTCTTC
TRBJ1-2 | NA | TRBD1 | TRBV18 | CASSPGQGEINYGYTF | TGTGCCAGCTCACCAGGACAGGGGGAAATCAACTATGGCTACACCTTC
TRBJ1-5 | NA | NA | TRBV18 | CASSPQGGPNQPQHF | TGTGCCAGCTCACCTCAGGGAGGGCCAAATCAGCCCCAGCATTTT
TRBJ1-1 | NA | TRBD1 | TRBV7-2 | CASSVRQGASEAFF | TGTGCCAGCAGCGTAAGACAGGGGGCATCTGAAGCTTTCTTT
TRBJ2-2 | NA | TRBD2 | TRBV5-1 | CASSHPGTTNTGELFF | TGCGCCAGCAGCCACCCAGGGACTACCAACACCGGGGAGCTGTTTTTT
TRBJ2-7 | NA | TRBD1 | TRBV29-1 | CSVPGTGTYEQYF | TGCAGCGTCCCCGGGACAGGGACCTACGAGCAGTACTTC
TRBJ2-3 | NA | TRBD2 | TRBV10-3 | CAIGGLAGGSTDTQYF | TGTGCCATCGGGGGACTAGCGGGAGGATCCACAGATACGCAGTATTTT
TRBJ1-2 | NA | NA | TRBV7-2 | CASSLGLEDLYGYTF | TGTGCCAGCAGCTTAGGCTTGGAGGACCTCTATGGCTACACCTTC
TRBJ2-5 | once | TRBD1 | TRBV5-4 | CASSLEGTGVQETQYF | TGTGCCAGCAGCTTGGAAGGGACAGGGGTACAAGAGACCCAGTACTTC
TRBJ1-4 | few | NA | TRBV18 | CASSPAGTSTNEKLFF | TGTGCCAGCTCACCCGCGGGCACTTCAACTAATGAAAAACTGTTTTTT
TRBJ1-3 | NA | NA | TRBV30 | CAWKRSPGNTIYF | TGTGCCTGGAAGAGGAGTCCTGGAAACACCATATATTTT
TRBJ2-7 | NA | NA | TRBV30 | CAWSYQRYEQYF | TGTGCCTGGAGTTACCAGCGGTACGAGCAGTACTTC
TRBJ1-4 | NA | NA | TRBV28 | CASSSHDTLNEKLFF | TGTGCCAGCAGTTCTCACGACACTTTGAATGAAAAACTGTTTTTT
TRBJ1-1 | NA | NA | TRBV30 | CAWSGGRTMNTEAFF | TGTGCCTGGAGTGGAGGGAGGACCATGAACACTGAAGCTTTCTTT
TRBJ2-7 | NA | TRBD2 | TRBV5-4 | CASSQEVTSGSYEQYF | TGTGCCAGCAGCCAGGAGGTGACTAGCGGCTCCTACGAGCAGTACTTC
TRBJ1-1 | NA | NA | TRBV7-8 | CASSFGRLNTEAFF | TGTGCCAGCAGCTTCGGCAGGTTGAACACTGAAGCTTTCTTT
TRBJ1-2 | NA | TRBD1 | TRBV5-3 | CARSLADRESYGYTF | TGTGCCAGAAGCTTGGCCGACAGGGAAAGCTATGGCTACACCTTC
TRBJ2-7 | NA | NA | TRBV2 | CASSGQNYEQYF | TGTGCCAGCAGTGGACAGAACTACGAGCAGTACTTC
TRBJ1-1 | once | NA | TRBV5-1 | CASSLDPGGAFF | TGCGCCAGCAGCTTGGACCCGGGTGGGGCTTTCTTT
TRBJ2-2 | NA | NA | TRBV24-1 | CATSDFRVTGELFF | TGTGCCACCAGTGATTTCAGGGTCACCGGGGAGCTGTTTTTT